This TCR beta chain was found in a study of cytomegalovirus exposure and HLA in healthy donors. Findings and caveats of the study: Solely CMV serostatus was available to characterize immune exposure. DRB1 showed the most TCR associations and HLA-C the fewest in a later analysis, as rates varied by HLA locus. A later analysis linked a missense DCLRE1C variant to TCR beta V- and J-gene trimming.

Points on this clone: Its antigen is not known.

Researchers ran the PCR with 60 Vbeta and 13 Jbeta primers. The method was immunoSEQ multiplex PCR; TCRdb's version includes in-frame clones alone and lacks a portion of them. The sample lists under 200,000 clones, around 80% occurring once. Trimming cost V 0 bases and J 0 bases, with 18 bases left between them. CDR1 SGDLS and CDR2 YYNGEE come from the germline V gene. CDR3 size: 18 residues. The genes are TRBV9 and TRBJ1-1, with no clear D. The source is a woman aged 40 to 50 in good health and CMV-seronegative. The sequenced material came from PBMCs. CDR3 sequence (DNA): TGTGCCAGCAGCGTAGCTGGAGGCATCGGGCCAATGAACACTGAAGCTTTCTTT. As protein: CASSVAGGIGPMNTEAFF.